Below, 25 T cell receptor beta chains from the same sample are listed, as sequenced in a study of T cells expressing NK-cell markers. TCRdb processed the 5' RACE reads again and assigns one entry to each CDR3 protein, with no DNA. Its table lists 150,000 to 170,000 distinct CDR3 sequences. Sequencing was performed on blood T cells: a sorted CD56 or NKG2C T cell subset, CD4+ or CD8+ T cells, or bulk PBMC T cells (not recorded which). Source of these receptors: a woman aged 50 to 60 in good health.

This CDR3 reads CATGTIYNEQFF. The chain is built from TRBV10-3 and TRBJ2-1; TCRdb names TRBD1, which stays unverified in the absence of DNA. The CDR3 is 12 residues long. CDR1 and CDR2 from the germline V gene are ENHRY and SYGVKD.

The V gene is TRBV7-9, the J gene TRBJ1-2; TCRdb gives TRBD1 as the D gene, but with no DNA this cannot be confirmed. Germline lookup yields CDR1 SEHNR and CDR2 FQNEAQ (reference sequence). The CDR3 covers 14 residues. The CDR3 spells CASSLQGSRYGYTF.

This chain links TRBV7-2 with TRBJ2-2; the D call from TCRdb, TRBD2, cannot be confirmed without DNA. Germline assignment: CDR1 SGHTA and CDR2 FQGNSA. CDR3 length equals 17 residues. The CDR3 protein is CASSLNLAGVPTGELFF.

This chain joins TRBV12-3 or TRBV12-4 and TRBJ1-5; the D call of TRBD1 rests on TCRdb alone, since no DNA is present to check it. The CDR3 is 16 amino acids. The CDR3 is CASSPLPGAGNQPQHF.

The V and J genes are TRBV3-1 and TRBJ2-7; as DNA is missing, the TRBD1 call by TCRdb cannot be tested. CDR3 length equals 15 residues. Germline V CDR1 and CDR2: LGHDT, YNNKEL (reference sequence). CDR3 amino acids: CASSQDAGAGNEQYF.

This chain joins TRBV2 and TRBJ2-1. Germline V CDR1 and CDR2: SNHLY, FYNNEI. The CDR3 extends over 14 amino acids. The CDR3 is CASPRGISYNEQFF.

The V and J genes are TRBV2 and TRBJ2-5. CDR1 is SNHLY and CDR2 is FYNNEI in the germline V gene. CDR3 length equals 15 residues. The CDR3 reads CASSEVGSTQETQYF.

The chain joins TRBV6-6 to TRBJ1-2; TCRdb outputs TRBD1, but without DNA this stays unchecked. The CDR3 is 12 residues long. The germline CDR1 and CDR2 sequences are MNHNY and SVGAGI (reference sequence). This CDR3 is CASSRGDRDYTF.

The chain carries TRBV12-3 or TRBV12-4 and TRBJ2-5; TCRdb lists TRBD2, though no DNA is available to test this call. The CDR3 sequence is 15 residues long. The CDR3 reads CASSFPSGRQETQYF.

The chain is built from TRBV5-1 and TRBJ2-1; TCRdb proposes TRBD2, but this gene call is untestable without DNA. Germline CDR1 reads SGHRS; CDR2 reads YFSETQ. CDR3 size: 17 residues. This CDR3 reads CASSLPFSGSQGHEQFF.

The V and J genes are TRBV5-4 and TRBJ2-3; TCRdb lists TRBD1, though no DNA is available to test this call. This CDR3 comprises 16 residues. Germline loops: CDR1 SGHNT, CDR2 YYREEE (reference sequence). CDR3 sequence: CASSHEPDRGTDTQYF.

The chain couples TRBV25-1 to TRBJ2-7; TCRdb reports TRBD1, a call that lacks DNA to check it against. The CDR3 covers 15 residues. Germline loops: CDR1 MGHDK, CDR2 SYGVNS. CDR3 residues: CASREGGQGAYEQYF.

The rearrangement links TRBV5-1 to TRBJ2-1; TCRdb outputs TRBD2, but without DNA this stays unchecked. CDR1 SGHRS and CDR2 YFSETQ come from the germline V gene. The CDR3 spans 13 residues. CDR3 sequence reads: CASSFGWGNEQFF.

The V and J genes are TRBV27 and TRBJ1-5; TCRdb's assignment of TRBD1 cannot be checked, as there is no DNA. CDR3 length: 17 residues. Per the germline V gene, CDR1 is MNHEY and CDR2 is SMNVEV (reference sequence). The CDR3: CASSRRERGMGNQPQHF.

The chain couples TRBV6-6 to TRBJ2-3; TCRdb reports TRBD2, a call that lacks DNA to check it against. There are 12 residues in the CDR3. CDR1 is MNHNY, CDR2 SVGAGI, per germline (reference sequence). CDR3 amino acids: CASTRGGDTQYF.

This chain uses TRBV12-3 or TRBV12-4 with TRBJ2-3. The CDR3 totals 13 residues. The chain's CDR3 is CASSPHFTDTQYF.

The CDR3: CASSGTGEETQYF. V and J are TRBV5-4 and TRBJ2-5; TCRdb's D gene call, TRBD1, goes unchecked for lack of DNA. This CDR3 has 13 residues. Germline CDR1 SGHNT, CDR2 YYREEE (reference sequence).

The chain is built from TRBV7-9 and TRBJ2-3. From germline, CDR1 is SEHNR and CDR2 FQNEAQ (reference sequence). The CDR3 is 13 residues long. The CDR3: CASSSRVSDTQYF.

This chain links TRBV4-1 with TRBJ1-3; the D gene TCRdb calls, TRBD1, cannot be checked with no DNA. Germline-derived CDR1 and CDR2 are MGHRA and YSYEKL. The CDR3 spans 19 residues. CDR3 in amino acids: CASSQDGTALLSSGNTIYF.

The V and J genes are TRBV20-1 and TRBJ2-7; TCRdb gives TRBD1 as the D gene, but with no DNA this cannot be confirmed. Germline V gene data show CDR1 as DFQATT and CDR2 as SNEGSKA (reference sequence). This CDR3 is 13 amino acids long. The CDR3: CSARSGSRVEQYF.

This chain joins TRBV6-5 and TRBJ2-1; TCRdb proposes TRBD1, but this gene call is untestable without DNA. The length of the CDR3 is 12 residues. The germline CDR1 and CDR2 sequences are MNHEY and SVGAGI. The CDR3 region is CAAGTGNNEQFF.

The rearrangement uses TRBV19 and TRBJ2-1; there is no DNA to check the TCRdb D call of TRBD1. This CDR3 spans 13 amino acids. From germline, CDR1 is LNHDA and CDR2 SQIVND (reference sequence). The CDR3 region is CASSMLQGEGQFF.

The chain links TRBV27 to TRBJ2-3; lacking DNA, the TRBD1 call made by TCRdb goes unchecked. From germline, CDR1 is MNHEY and CDR2 SMNVEV (reference sequence). This CDR3 is 13 amino acids long. CDR3 sequence reads: CASERGPGDTQYF.

The chain has TRBV28 and TRBJ2-7; TCRdb designates TRBD2, a call that cannot be tested without DNA. CDR1 is MDHEN, CDR2 SYDVKM, per germline. The CDR3 runs 14 residues. CDR3 sequence: CASRRTSGSYEQYF.

This chain uses TRBV7-7 with TRBJ2-1; the D gene TCRdb calls, TRBD2, cannot be checked with no DNA. The length of the CDR3 is 15 residues. Germline-derived CDR1 and CDR2 are SSHAT and FNYEAQ (reference sequence). The CDR3 reads CASSLSLAGDTEQFF.